These T cell receptor beta chains were read from a single sample in a study of T and B cells in COVID-19 patients. MiXCR, run by TCRdb on the multiplex PCR reads, gives a single entry per CDR3 protein. This sample has about 8,000 distinct CDR3 sequences, with over 25% found just once. What was sequenced was blood. The receptor set was obtained from a human donor who had recovered from COVID-19. Both conserved end residues are part of each CDR3. The D gene is left open where the match is weak. Size is stated for part of the rows, as once, few or many counts, or as a class when the clone is expanded.

medium-sized	TRBV19	TRBJ2-3	-	CASRAPSTDTQYF	TGTGCCAGTAGGGCCCCCTCCACAGATACGCAGTATTTT
-	TRBV29-1	TRBJ2-2	TRBD1	CSVGGTGDTGELFF	TGCAGCGTTGGCGGGACAGGGGACACCGGGGAGCTGTTTTTT
few	TRBV7-9	TRBJ1-4	TRBD1	CASSLTDREAEKLFF	TGTGCCAGCAGCTTAACGGACAGGGAGGCTGAAAAACTGTTTTTT
-	TRBV6-4	TRBJ1-1	-	CASSDSEGGGASEAFF	TGTGCCAGCAGTGACTCCGAGGGTGGGGGTGCTTCTGAAGCTTTCTTT
few	TRBV5-1	TRBJ2-2	-	CASRGDNTGELFF	TGCGCCAGCAGGGGCGATAACACCGGGGAGCTGTTTTTT
medium-sized	TRBV6-5	TRBJ1-5	-	CASRKLDSNQPQHF	TGTGCCAGCAGGAAGCTTGATAGCAATCAGCCCCAGCATTTT
medium-sized	TRBV6-5	TRBJ1-1	-	CASSLQGKRAEAFF	TGTGCCAGCAGTTTGCAGGGGAAAAGGGCTGAAGCTTTCTTT
medium-sized	TRBV27	TRBJ2-3	TRBD2	CASRVAGSDTQYF	TGTGCCAGCAGGGTAGCGGGGTCAGATACGCAGTATTTT
-	TRBV7-2	TRBJ2-1	-	CASSLDGGGDEQFF	TGTGCCAGCAGCTTAGACGGTGGAGGGGATGAGCAGTTCTTC
medium-sized	TRBV29-1	TRBJ1-5	-	CSVEQGKGQPQHF	TGCAGCGTTGAACAGGGTAAGGGCCAGCCCCAGCATTTT
-	TRBV18	TRBJ2-7	TRBD2	CASSASSGGVYEQYF	TGTGCCAGCTCAGCCTCTAGCGGGGGAGTTTACGAGCAGTACTTC
many	TRBV19	TRBJ1-1	-	CASSIRLSSNTEAFF	TGTGCCAGTAGTATCAGGCTATCCTCGAACACTGAAGCTTTCTTT
-	TRBV6-4	TRBJ1-4	TRBD1	CASSPGTGNEKLFF	TGTGCCAGCAGCCCCGGGACAGGAAATGAAAAACTGTTTTTT
-	TRBV5-4	TRBJ1-2	TRBD1	CASSFVPGQGHNGYTF	TGTGCCAGCAGCTTCGTTCCCGGACAGGGACATAATGGCTACACCTTC
-	TRBV5-5	TRBJ1-1	-	CASSPPGNTEAFF	TGTGCCAGCAGCCCCCCAGGGAACACTGAAGCTTTCTTT
medium-sized	TRBV5-4	TRBJ2-5	-	CASSLVSGRDKETQYF	TGTGCCAGCAGCTTGGTGTCAGGGAGGGACAAAGAGACCCAGTACTTC
medium-sized	TRBV29-1	TRBJ1-4	-	CSGRGDGGEKLFF	TGCAGCGGGAGAGGGGACGGGGGTGAAAAACTGTTTTTT
medium-sized	TRBV7-6	TRBJ2-2	TRBD2	CASSWIAGGNTGELFF	TGTGCCAGCAGCTGGATAGCGGGGGGAAACACCGGGGAGCTGTTTTTT
medium-sized	TRBV19	TRBJ2-5	TRBD1	CASSPDREETQYF	TGTGCCAGTAGTCCAGACAGGGAAGAGACCCAGTACTTC
medium-sized	TRBV19	TRBJ2-5	TRBD1	CASSWTGVETQYF	TGTGCCAGTAGCTGGACAGGGGTGGAGACCCAGTACTTC
medium-sized	TRBV5-5	TRBJ2-7	TRBD2	CASSLGGAGGVYEQYF	TGTGCCAGCAGCTTGGGAGGAGCGGGGGGCGTATACGAGCAGTACTTC
many	TRBV10-3	TRBJ1-2	TRBD1	CAIGQGSNYGYTF	TGTGCCATCGGACAGGGCAGTAACTATGGCTACACCTTC
-	TRBV5-1	TRBJ1-2	-	CASSTGTNGYTF	TGCGCCAGCAGCACAGGGACAAATGGCTACACCTTC
medium-sized	TRBV29-1	TRBJ1-2	-	CSVERTRYGYTF	TGCAGCGTTGAAAGGACCAGATATGGCTACACCTTC
-	TRBV28	TRBJ2-7	-	CASSLGGEPYEQYF	TGTGCCAGCAGTTTAGGCGGGGAACCCTACGAGCAGTACTTC
medium-sized	TRBV19	TRBJ2-7	-	CASSIAGISYEQYF	TGTGCCAGTAGTATAGCTGGGATCTCCTACGAGCAGTACTTC
-	TRBV6-2/TRBV6-3	TRBJ2-5	TRBD2	CASSRRLAGGKETQYF	TGTGCCAGCAGTCGCAGACTAGCGGGGGGAAAAGAGACCCAGTACTTC
-	TRBV7-6	TRBJ1-5	-	CASSLTESNQPQHF	TGTGCCAGCAGCTTGACTGAGAGCAATCAGCCCCAGCATTTT
medium-sized	TRBV11-1	TRBJ1-1	-	CASSSRGGSYTEAFF	TGTGCCAGCAGCTCTCGGGGTGGTTCTTACACTGAAGCTTTCTTT
-	TRBV6-6	TRBJ1-5	TRBD1	CASSRSPRPEMRTGYQPQHF	TGTGCCAGCAGCCGTTCACCCCGACCAGAGATGAGGACAGGTTATCAGCCCCAGCATTTT
-	TRBV5-1	TRBJ1-2	-	CASRGINPINYGYTF	TGCGCCAGCAGGGGAATTAATCCCATAAACTATGGCTACACCTTC
medium-sized	TRBV19	TRBJ2-4	-	CASMPSAAKNIQYF	TGTGCCAGTATGCCGTCGGCGGCCAAAAACATTCAGTACTTC
large	TRBV29-1	TRBJ2-2	-	CSVGESSTGELFF	TGCAGCGTTGGGGAGTCCAGCACCGGGGAGCTGTTTTTT
-	TRBV20-1	TRBJ2-3	-	CSASQDTDTQYF	TGCAGTGCCTCACAGGACACAGATACGCAGTATTTT
-	TRBV6-1	TRBJ1-1	-	CASITDRNTEAFF	TGTGCCAGCATCACGGACAGGAACACTGAAGCTTTCTTT
-	TRBV6-1	TRBJ1-2	-	CASSRGAISNYGYTF	TGTGCCAGCTCGCGGGGCGCAATTTCTAACTATGGCTACACCTTC
-	TRBV20-1	TRBJ2-7	TRBD2	CSAKAKRGVSYEQYF	TGCAGTGCTAAGGCGAAGCGGGGGGTCTCCTACGAGCAGTACTTC
medium-sized	TRBV18	TRBJ1-2	-	CASSPATDYGYTF	TGTGCCAGCTCACCCGCGACAGACTATGGCTACACCTTC
-	TRBV28	TRBJ1-1	TRBD1	CASSYRGWRKTEAFF	TGTGCCAGCTCGTACAGGGGCTGGAGGAAGACTGAAGCTTTCTTT
medium-sized	TRBV19	TRBJ1-2	TRBD1	CASSPTGNYGYTF	TGTGCCAGTAGCCCGACAGGGAACTATGGCTACACCTTC
medium-sized	TRBV18	TRBJ2-7	TRBD2	CASSPIAGGFYEQYF	TGTGCCAGCTCACCAATAGCGGGGGGGTTCTACGAGCAGTACTTC
medium-sized	TRBV19	TRBJ1-5	-	CASSMEVQLINQPQHF	TGTGCCAGTAGTATGGAGGTACAGTTGATAAATCAGCCCCAGCATTTT
-	TRBV19	TRBJ1-1	-	CASTGTQGNTEAFF	TGTGCCAGTACCGGGACACAGGGTAACACTGAAGCTTTCTTT
few	TRBV7-9	TRBJ2-7	-	CASSLDEQYF	TGTGCCAGCAGCTTAGACGAGCAGTACTTC
-	TRBV6-2/TRBV6-3	TRBJ2-3	TRBD2	CASSLPGLAGGPDTQYF	TGTGCCAGCAGTCTACCAGGACTAGCGGGGGGGCCAGATACGCAGTATTTT
medium-sized	TRBV19	TRBJ1-6	-	CASSAGSWDSPLHF	TGTGCCAGTAGCGCAGGGTCATGGGATTCACCCCTCCACTTT
-	TRBV5-4	TRBJ1-1	-	CASSLLMGREAFF	TGTGCCAGCAGCTTACTCATGGGAAGGGAAGCTTTCTTT
-	TRBV6-5	TRBJ1-1	-	CASSYSWGRGNTEAFF	TGTGCCAGCAGTTACTCGTGGGGCCGGGGGAACACTGAAGCTTTCTTT
medium-sized	TRBV19	TRBJ1-1	-	CASSIWGGTEAFF	TGTGCCAGTAGTATTTGGGGAGGCACTGAAGCTTTCTTT
medium-sized	TRBV6-5	TRBJ2-5	TRBD2	CASSRALAGGKETQYF	TGTGCCAGCAGTCGAGCACTAGCGGGGGGAAAAGAGACCCAGTACTTC
few	TRBV5-4	TRBJ2-5	TRBD2	CASSRGLAGGLGETQYF	TGTGCCAGCAGCCGGGGACTAGCGGGGGGCCTTGGGGAGACCCAGTACTTC
medium-sized	TRBV11-1	TRBJ1-1	-	CASRPFGDTEAFF	TGTGCCAGCAGACCTTTCGGGGACACTGAAGCTTTCTTT
-	TRBV20-1	TRBJ2-3	-	CSVSRGDTDTQYF	TGCAGTGTGAGCCGAGGGGACACAGATACGCAGTATTTT
-	TRBV4-2	TRBJ1-4	-	CASSQDYGGVSTNEKLFF	TGTGCCAGCAGCCAAGATTACGGCGGGGTTTCAACTAATGAAAAACTGTTTTTT